These T cell receptor beta chains were read from a single sample in a study of T cells in localized non-small cell lung cancer. Assay used: immunoSEQ multiplex PCR; TCRdb lists only in-frame clones, some missing. The sample lists roughly 71,000 clones, about nine tenths occurring once. The specimen comprised peripheral blood, sampled before any cancer treatment. These receptors originate from a male donor older than 55 with stage III squamous cell lung carcinoma. CDR3s include the opening cysteine and the closing phenylalanine or tryptophan. Fields, in order: CDR3 protein, CDR3 DNA, V gene, D gene, J gene, clone size. A D gene is named only where the DNA matches it firmly. The size entry is marked missing in some rows and otherwise reads once, few, many or a size class.

CASSGPRGGINGYTF,TGTGCCAGCAGCGGGCCTCGCGGAGGGATTAATGGCTACACCTTC,TRBV9,.,TRBJ1-2,.
CASNWWGANTGELFF,TGCGCCAGCAATTGGTGGGGTGCGAACACCGGGGAGCTGTTTTTT,TRBV5-1,.,TRBJ2-2,.
CATSRGDRPSQPQHF,TGTGCCACCAGCAGAGGGGACAGGCCCAGTCAGCCCCAGCATTTT,TRBV15,TRBD1,TRBJ1-5,.
CAWSERTGAQPQHF,TGTGCCTGGAGTGAAAGGACAGGGGCACAGCCCCAGCATTTT,TRBV30,TRBD1,TRBJ1-5,.
CASSSPGSYEQYF,TGTGCCAGCAGCTCCCCGGGGTCCTACGAGCAGTACTTC,TRBV13,.,TRBJ2-7,.
CSVGTALDQPQHF,TGCAGCGTGGGGACAGCTTTGGATCAGCCCCAGCATTTT,TRBV29-1,TRBD1,TRBJ1-5,.
CASSLSPQDNQPQHF,TGTGCCAGCAGTCTCAGCCCACAGGACAATCAGCCCCAGCATTTT,TRBV28,.,TRBJ1-5,once
CASSLRTDNEQFF,TGTGCCAGCAGCTTGAGGACAGACAATGAGCAGTTCTTC,TRBV7-3,.,TRBJ2-1,.
CASSLGVGYGYTF,TGTGCCAGCAGTTTGGGGGTAGGCTATGGCTACACCTTC,TRBV27,.,TRBJ1-2,.
CAWSRGTSGDTQYF,TGTGCCTGGAGTCGTGGGACTAGCGGAGATACGCAGTATTTT,TRBV30,TRBD2,TRBJ2-3,.